This T cell receptor (beta chain) emerged from a study of T cells in Graves' hyperthyroidism and ophthalmopathy. Amplification of TCR beta CDR3 regions was performed using RNA transcripts as template. First-round RT-PCR targeting the TCR CDR3 was performed with the HTBI primer set. TCRdb independently ran MiXCR on the multiplex PCR reads; one entry per CDR3 protein. The repertoire holds around 700,000 distinct CDR3 sequences, roughly a sixth seen once, with over 15% in the top ten. The TCR was taken from a woman aged 50 to 60 with Graves' hyperthyroidism that later progressed to Graves' ophthalmopathy. What was sequenced was blood.

The CDR3 sequence is CASSVPPGEAFF. The CDR3 region has the DNA TGTGCCAGCAGCGTGCCACCAGGAGAGGCTTTCTTT. This sequence joins TRBV2 and TRBJ1-1; D ambiguous. The length of the CDR3 is 12 residues. V was pared by 6 bases and J by 11 bases, with 16 bases between. CDR1 and CDR2 from the germline V gene are SNHLY and FYNNEI.